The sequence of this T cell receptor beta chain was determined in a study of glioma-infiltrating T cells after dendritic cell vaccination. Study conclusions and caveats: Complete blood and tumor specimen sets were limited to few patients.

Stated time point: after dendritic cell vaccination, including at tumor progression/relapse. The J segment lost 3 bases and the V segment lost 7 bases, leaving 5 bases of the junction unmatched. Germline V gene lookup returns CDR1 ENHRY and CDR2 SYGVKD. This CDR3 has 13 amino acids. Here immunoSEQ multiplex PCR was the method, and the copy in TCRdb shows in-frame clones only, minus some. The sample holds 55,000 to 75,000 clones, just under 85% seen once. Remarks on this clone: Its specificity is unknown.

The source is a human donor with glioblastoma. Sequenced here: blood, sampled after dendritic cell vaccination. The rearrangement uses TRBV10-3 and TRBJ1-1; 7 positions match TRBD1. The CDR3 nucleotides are TGTGCCATCATGGGGACAGAGGACACTGAAGCTTTCTTT. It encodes CAIMGTEDTEAFF.